This paragraph covers one T cell receptor beta chain sequence. The antigen remains undetermined. The assay was immunoSEQ multiplex PCR, and TCRdb's table has in-frame clones only and misses some. The sample carries about 2.4 million clones, 90% to 95% recorded once. The entry originates in a study of shared clonotypes between healthy human individuals. General study findings and limits: Rarefaction showed that sequencing of sorted subsets was incomplete (despite large depth). The sampled material consisted only of blood, and tissue repertoires are likely to differ. Four donors had about 5.1% of their naive CD4 clonotypes in common.

Per the germline V gene, CDR1 is SGHRS and CDR2 is YFSETQ. V lost 7 bases to trimming and J lost 1 base, with 15 bases between them. The CDR3 covers 16 residues. This TCR derives from a man younger than 35 in good health. Some clones in this sample may be carry-over from other donors' samples. The chain combines TRBV5-1 with TRBJ2-6; tentative D call: TRBD1 (5 bases). The sample consisted of naive CD4+ T cells from PBMCs. This sample's subset: CD45RA+ positively selected. The CDR3 sequence: CASRVGASSGANVLTF. The CDR3 DNA is TGCGCCAGCCGGGTAGGGGCGAGTTCTGGGGCCAACGTCCTGACTTTC.